This T cell receptor (beta chain) was recovered during a study of blood T cell repertoires in COVID-19. The wider study: Samples taken during acute and convalescent COVID-19 were collected in the United States, Italy and Spain.

This clone came up a few times. This CDR3 is built from 16 residues. The junction had 12 bases not matched to a gene; V was cut back by 5 bases and J by 9 bases. Germline CDR1 and CDR2: SGHDT and YYEEEE. This table comes from immunoSEQ multiplex PCR, and its TCRdb copy is limited to in-frame clones, with some not included. The sample carries over 90,000 clones, about 90% recorded once. The gene calls are TRBV5-6 and TRBJ1-6; TRBD1 matches at 9 bases. The sample consisted of peripheral blood. This receptor was identified in a human donor in a cohort sampled during active COVID-19. The CDR3 is CASSSGTGSVGSPLHF. In nucleotides, the CDR3 is TGTGCCAGCAGTTCCGGGACAGGGTCGGTTGGTTCACCCCTCCACTTT. Together with reference TRBV5-6 and TRBJ1-6, the CDR3 gives the full variable domain: DAGVTQSPTHLIKTRGQQVTLRCSPKSGHDTVSWYQQALGQGPQFIFQYYEEEERQRGNFPDRFSGHQFPNYSSELNVNALLLGDSALYLCASSSGTGSVGSPLHFGNGTRLTVT.